This T cell receptor (beta chain) was obtained from a study of cytomegalovirus exposure and HLA in healthy donors. CDR1 and CDR2 (germline): LNHDA, SQIVND (reference sequence). The CDR3 extends over 14 amino acids. The V segment lost 5 bases and the J segment 3 bases; nucleotides outside the gene matches: 4. With 60 Vbeta and 13 Jbeta primers, the PCR was carried out. Produced via immunoSEQ multiplex PCR; TCRdb's table is partial and in-frame only. Of 95,000 to 150,000 clones in the sample, under 70% were seen once. General observations from the study: Generally TCR sequences proved uncommon, though certain public TCRs appeared in numerous donors. Analysis was performed later, and it showed HLA-associated TCR beta chains to be more clonally expanded than equally common others.

To note about this clone: Its target is not known.

The receptor was derived from a man younger than 30 in good health and CMV-seronegative. The sample consisted of PBMCs. This chain connects TRBV19 to TRBJ2-3, with 8 bases identical to TRBD1. CDR3 sequence: CASSPGGTTDTQYF. The CDR3 DNA is TGTGCCAGTAGTCCAGGGGGCACAACAGATACGCAGTATTTT.